The 14 T cell receptor beta chains presented below share a single source sample, sequenced in a study of cytomegalovirus exposure and HLA in healthy donors (dated by TCRdb to the late 2010s). The library was made by the immunoSEQ multiplex PCR assay. For the multiplex PCR, a mixture combining 60 forward primers for TCR Vbeta segments and 13 reverse primers for TCR Jbeta segments was used. Sourced from immuneACCESS, this table was stored by TCRdb with only in-frame sequences that have V and J called. A share of the clones is absent; for the studies checked, an unresolved V gene accounts for under half, and the remainder has no known explanation. The sample table lists about 55,000 clones, approximately 80% of them with a count of one. The ten largest clones capture around 2.4% of the sample. Sequenced input: PBMCs. The receptors come from a female donor in good health and CMV-seronegative.

V is TRBV28 and J is TRBJ1-5, with 7 bases matching TRBD1. The V gene end was trimmed by 6 bases and the J gene end by 5 bases; junction bases not matched to a gene: 7. Germline V gene lookup returns CDR1 MDHEN and CDR2 SYDVKM. This CDR3 comprises 14 residues. CDR3 loop: CASSHRGRDQPQHF. For the CDR3, the DNA is TGTGCCAGCAGCCACAGGGGTAGGGATCAGCCCCAGCATTTT.

As for this clone: The sample holds other DNA sequences that translate to the same CDR3. V usage is TRBV19 and J usage is TRBJ1-1, with TRBD1 matching over 12 bases. V shed 4 bases, J shed 5 bases, and the junction held 5 bases outside the gene matches. Germline-derived CDR1 and CDR2 are LNHDA and SQIVND (reference sequence). The CDR3 contains 15 residues. Written as DNA, the CDR3 is TGTGCCAGTAGTACCACGGGACAGGGGGCGACTGAAGCTTTCTTT. Encoded protein: CASSTTGQGATEAFF.

The V gene is TRBV6-7, the J gene TRBJ2-1; the match to TRBD2 covers 12 bases. TRBV6-7 is designated an ORF whose function remains uncertain. The V and J ends lost 9 bases and 0 bases, in that order; junction bases with no gene match: 18. This CDR3 comprises 20 residues. The DNA for the CDR3 is TGTGCCAGACCACCCCCCCGTGGTCTAGCGGGAGGGAGCTCCTACAATGAGCAGTTCTTC. This codes for CARPPPRGLAGGSSYNEQFF.

The chain combines TRBV19 with TRBJ2-5; 10 bases fit TRBD2. V trimming: 3 bases; J trimming: 4 bases; junction bases outside the gene matches: 5. This CDR3 is 15 amino acids long. Germline-derived CDR1 and CDR2 are LNHDA and SQIVND (reference sequence). CDR3 DNA sequence: TGTGCCAGTAGTATGGCTAGCGGGGGAAGAGAGACCCAGTACTTC. This sequence encodes CASSMASGGRETQYF.

CDR3: CASRPRGSGNQPQHF. The CDR3 bases are TGTGCCAGCAGACCGAGGGGGTCGGGCAATCAGCCCCAGCATTTT. This sequence joins TRBV6-5 and TRBJ1-5, with a possible D match to TRBD1 (6 bases). V was trimmed by 6 bases and J by 2 bases, leaving 14 bases between them. Germline CDR1 reads MNHEY; CDR2 reads SVGAGI. The CDR3 contains 15 residues.

The chain uses TRBV7-3 and TRBJ1-2, with 8 bases aligning to TRBD1. V gave up 4 bases and J gave up 7 bases; unmatched junction bases: 5. Germline values: CDR1 SGHTA, CDR2 FQGTGA. This CDR3 region has 13 residues. In nucleotides, the CDR3 is TGTGCCAGCAGCTCAGGGACAGGCTGTGGCTACACCTTC. It specifies CASSSGTGCGYTF.

V and J are TRBV18 and TRBJ2-7; 10 nucleotides align to TRBD1. The junction had 10 bases not matched to a gene; V was cut back by 8 bases and J by 6 bases. CDR1 is KGHSH, CDR2 LQKENI, per germline. The CDR3 length is 14 residues. The CDR3 protein is CASAQSGTGVEQYF. The CDR3 nucleotides are TGTGCCAGCGCACAATCCGGGACAGGGGTCGAGCAGTACTTC. Full variable domain (rest looked up from reference TRBV18 and TRBJ2-7): NAGVMQNPRHLVRRRGQEARLRCSPMKGHSHVYWYRQLPEEGLKFMVYLQKENIIDESGMPKERFSAEFPKEGPSILRIQQVVRGDSAAYFCASAQSGTGVEQYFGPGTRLTVT.

V and J are TRBV6-4 and TRBJ1-2, with D unresolved. V was cut by 11 bases and J by 7 bases, with 14 bases left in between. CDR3 length: 11 amino acids. In germline, CDR1 is MRHNA, CDR2 SNTAGT. CDR3 sequence reads: CAEDRTGGYTF. CDR3 coding DNA: TGTGCCGAAGACCGAACGGGTGGCTACACCTTC.

This clone was seen only once. V gene TRBV18 combines with J gene TRBJ2-1, with a possible D match to TRBD1 (5 bases). Germline loops: CDR1 KGHSH, CDR2 LQKENI. This CDR3 is 16 amino acids long. The ends were cut back, 0 bases at V and 3 bases at J, with 12 bases in the middle. The CDR3 DNA sequence: TGTGCCAGCTCACCACCAATAGGAACAGGCTACAATGAGCAGTTCTTC. Its translation: CASSPPIGTGYNEQFF.

V usage is TRBV29-1 and J usage is TRBJ1-4, with D perhaps matching TRBD1 (6 bases). Germline V gene sequence: CDR1 SQVTM, CDR2 ANQGSEA. Trimming left V 4 bases short and J 3 bases short, with 12 bases between. This CDR3 comprises 14 residues. CDR3 loop: CSVGTEGANEKLFF. The CDR3 DNA reads as TGCAGCGTTGGGACAGAGGGGGCTAATGAAAAACTGTTTTTT. Using reference TRBV29-1 and TRBJ1-4 for the parts outside the CDR3, the full variable domain is SAVISQKPSRDICQRGTSLTIQCQVDSQVTMMFWYRQQPGQSLTLIATANQGSEATYESGFVIDKFPISRPNLTFSTLTVSNMSPEDSSIYLCSVGTEGANEKLFFGSGTQLSVL.

This clone is a singleton in its sample. The chain employs TRBV9 and TRBJ1-1; a weak D match, TRBD1 (6 bases). The ends were cut back, 0 bases at V and 4 bases at J, with 13 bases in the middle. CDR1 SGDLS and CDR2 YYNGEE come from the germline V gene. This CDR3 has 15 residues. The CDR3 protein is CASSVGGGDVTEAFF. In DNA, the CDR3 is TGTGCCAGCAGCGTAGGAGGGGGGGACGTCACTGAAGCTTTCTTT. Drawing the rest from reference TRBV9 and TRBJ1-1, the complete variable domain is DSGVTQTPKHLITATGQRVTLRCSPRSGDLSVYWYQQSLDQGLQFLIQYYNGEERAKGNILERFSAQQFPDLHSELNLSSLELGDSALYFCASSVGGGDVTEAFFGQGTRLTVV.

The chain links TRBV30 to TRBJ1-1; TRBD1 might be the D (6 bases). Per the germline V gene, CDR1 is GTSNPN and CDR2 is SVGIG (reference sequence). V dropped 2 bases and J dropped 1 base, with 8 bases sitting between them. The CDR3 runs to 13 residues. The CDR3 bases are TGTGCCTGGAGTTTCAGGGGGAACACTGAAGCTTTCTTT. This sequence encodes CAWSFRGNTEAFF.

V usage is TRBV5-6 and J usage is TRBJ2-7; D is unclear. CDR1 is SGHDT, CDR2 YYEEEE, per germline. The CDR3 covers 14 residues. V lost 0 bases, J lost 2 bases, and 9 bases lay in between. Here the CDR3 DNA reads TGTGCCAGCAGCTTGGGACATCTCCCCTACGAGCAGTACTTC. Translating gives CASSLGHLPYEQYF.

This clone occurred a few times. The V gene is TRBV5-1, the J gene TRBJ1-3, with TRBD1 as a possible D gene (5 bases). The CDR3 length is 13 residues. Trimming took 4 bases from V and 3 from J, leaving 8 bases between them. CDR1 and CDR2 from the germline V gene are SGHRS and YFSETQ. CDR3 DNA sequence: TGCGCCAGCAGCCCTACAGGTGGAAACACCATATATTTT. Translating gives CASSPTGGNTIYF.